This T cell receptor beta chain emerged from a study of blood T cells in healthy people across ages. Points from the study as a whole: Aged donors had fewer naive CD4+ cells and lower diversity than long-lived donors.

CDR1 is SGHRS, CDR2 YFSETQ, per germline. There are 16 residues in the CDR3. V lost 3 bases, J lost 1 base, and 16 bases lay in between. Worth noting for this clonotype: The antigen is undetermined.

PCR was performed a second time for about 6 to 11 cycles using a sample-barcoded 5' primer and a J-beta primer mix. MiXCR, applied by TCRdb to the 5' RACE reads, yields one record per CDR3 protein. The sample records around 1,500,000 distinct CDR3 sequences, approximately 28% being singletons. V and J are TRBV5-1 and TRBJ1-1, with D possibly being TRBD1 (5 bases). The source is a woman younger than 45 in good health. Sequenced sample: blood. The CDR3 DNA reads TGCGCCAGCAGCTGGGGACTTGGGGTTCGGAACACTGAAGCTTTCTTT. It encodes CASSWGLGVRNTEAFF.